This T cell receptor (beta chain) was recorded in a study of blood T cell repertoires in COVID-19. This CDR3 spans 12 amino acids. Germline CDR1 reads MNHEY; CDR2 reads SVGAGI. The V end lost 6 bases, the J end lost 9 bases, and 12 bases lay between the germline ends. Libraries were prepared by immunoSEQ multiplex PCR; TCRdb keeps only in-frame clonotypes and omits some of them. The repertoire consists of a few hundred thousand clones, with over 75% occurring once and the leading ten covering under 11%. The origin of this receptor is a woman aged 18 to 35 who had recovered from COVID-19. Sequenced input: PBMCs or T cells enriched from blood (not recorded which). The genes are TRBV6-5 and TRBJ2-1; D is possibly TRBD1 (6 bases). The CDR3, as DNA: TGTGCCAGCAGCCACAGGGTCAGTGAGCAGTTCTTC. Residues: CASSHRVSEQFF.